The 24 T cell receptor beta chains in this list originate from one sample, sequenced in a study of shared clonotypes between healthy human individuals. The repertoire was sequenced with immunoSEQ multiplex PCR; TCRdb's copy has only in-frame clones and lacks some. Of over a million clones listed, over 95% were seen once; the top ten hold roughly 1.1%. The sample consisted of naive CD4+ T cells sorted from blood. Subset defined: CD45RA+ positively selected. The source is a man between 25 and 39 years old in good health.

The chain has TRBV18 and TRBJ2-2, with 10 nucleotides matching TRBD2. This CDR3 contains 16 residues. The germline gives CDR1 KGHSH, CDR2 LQKENI. The ends lost 1 base at V and 6 bases at J; junction bases unmatched: 5. This chain's CDR3 is CASSPLASGSAGELFF. The CDR3 DNA sequence: TGTGCCAGCTCACCACTGGCTAGCGGGAGCGCCGGGGAGCTGTTTTTT.

The chain combines TRBV29-1 with TRBJ2-1; D could derive from TRBD1 or TRBD2 (6 bases each). Looked up from germline, CDR1 is SQVTM and CDR2 is ANQGSEA. There are 15 residues in the CDR3. Trimming took 7 bases from V and 3 from J, leaving 19 bases between them. Here the CDR3 DNA reads TGCAGCGACACAGTCCGGGGGCTTTTCTACAATGAGCAGTTCTTC. Translation gives CSDTVRGLFYNEQFF.

V gene TRBV2 combines with J gene TRBJ2-7; D remains unclear. V was trimmed by 2 bases and J by 0 bases, leaving 8 bases between them. The V gene's germline CDR1 is SNHLY and CDR2 FYNNEI. CDR3 size: 14 residues. Written as DNA, the CDR3 is TGTGCCAGCAGTGAACGGCGGAGCTCCTACGAGCAGTACTTC. Residues: CASSERRSSYEQYF.

V and J are TRBV29-1 and TRBJ1-2; TRBD1 agrees at 8 bases. This CDR3 is 13 amino acids long. Trimming removed 4 bases from V and 4 bases from J; junction bases left unmatched: 5. Germline CDR1 is SQVTM and CDR2 is ANQGSEA. CDR3 amino acids: CSVAAGGLYGYTF. CDR3 bases: TGCAGCGTTGCAGCAGGGGGCCTCTATGGCTACACCTTC.

The genes are TRBV5-4 and TRBJ2-1, with 10 bases lining up with TRBD2. From germline, CDR1 is SGHNT and CDR2 YYREEE (reference sequence). Germline trimming cut 4 bases from V and 0 bases from J; bases unmatched to any gene: 4. The CDR3 loop spans 16 amino acids. CDR3 amino acids: CASSRTSGFSYNEQFF. CDR3 in DNA: TGTGCCAGCAGCCGGACTAGCGGTTTCTCCTACAATGAGCAGTTCTTC.

CDR3 amino acids: CASSSWTREADTQYF. CDR3 nucleotide sequence: TGTGCCAGCAGTTCCTGGACAAGGGAAGCTGATACGCAGTATTTT. The chain carries TRBV28 and TRBJ2-3, with D perhaps TRBD1 (5 bases). CDR1 and CDR2 from the germline V gene are MDHEN and SYDVKM. The CDR3 spans 15 residues. V was cut by 4 bases and J by 6 bases, with 17 bases left in between. Filled out from reference TRBV28 and TRBJ2-3, the complete variable domain reads DVKVTQSSRYLVKRTGEKVFLECVQDMDHENMFWYRQDPGLGLRLIYFSYDVKMKEKGDIPEGYSVSREKKERFSLILESASTNQTSMYLCASSSWTREADTQYFGPGTRLTVL.

The chain couples TRBV27 to TRBJ2-6, with TRBD1 matching over 8 bases. The length of the CDR3 is 16 residues. Per germline, CDR1 MNHEY and CDR2 SMNVEV (reference sequence). J gave up 4 bases and V 4 bases, and 6 bases lay outside the gene matches. In DNA, the CDR3 is TGTGCCAGCAGTTCGGACAGGGAGTGGGGGGCCAACGTCCTGACTTTC. Protein: CASSSDREWGANVLTF.

This chain uses TRBV28 with TRBJ1-1, with a possible D match to TRBD1 (5 bases). The germline V gene encodes CDR1 MDHEN and CDR2 SYDVKM. CDR3 length equals 15 residues. Trimming left V 5 bases short and J 0 bases short, with 13 bases between. CDR3 sequence reads: CASSDPGRMNTEAFF. As DNA, the CDR3 is TGTGCCAGCAGTGACCCGGGACGGATGAACACTGAAGCTTTCTTT.

The V gene is TRBV7-3, the J gene TRBJ2-2, with unresolved D. CDR3 length: 12 residues. Germline values: CDR1 SGHTA, CDR2 FQGTGA. V was clipped by 1 base and J by 6 bases, with 3 bases between them. CDR3 sequence: CASSLKSGELFF. CDR3 DNA: TGTGCCAGCAGCTTAAAGTCCGGGGAGCTGTTTTTT.

The chain combines TRBV5-1 with TRBJ2-3; no clear D gene. V was pared by 4 bases and J by 7 bases, with 13 bases between. This CDR3 contains 13 residues. The germline CDR1 and CDR2 sequences are SGHRS and YFSETQ. CDR3 nucleotide sequence: TGCGCCAGCAGCCTGAGCGTCTTAAATACGCAGTATTTT. Amino acid sequence: CASSLSVLNTQYF. Filled out from reference TRBV5-1 and TRBJ2-3, the complete variable domain reads KAGVTQTPRYLIKTRGQQVTLSCSPISGHRSVSWYQQTPGQGLQFLFEYFSETQRNKGNFPGRFSGRQFSNSRSEMNVSTLELGDSALYLCASSLSVLNTQYFGPGTRLTVL.

This chain links TRBV18 with TRBJ1-1, with D maybe TRBD1 (6 bases). Trimming pared 2 bases from V and 7 bases from J, leaving 17 bases between. Germline lookup yields CDR1 KGHSH and CDR2 LQKENI. The CDR3 runs 15 residues. In nucleotides, the CDR3 is TGTGCCAGCTCACCAAAGACAGGCTCGGGGGGTGAAGCTTTCTTT. Encoded protein: CASSPKTGSGGEAFF.

The V gene is TRBV11-3, the J gene TRBJ2-3; D uncertain. This CDR3 has 13 amino acids. CDR1 SGHNT and CDR2 YENEEA come from the germline V gene. V was pared by 2 bases and J by 4 bases, with 7 bases between. In DNA, the CDR3 is TGTGCCAGCAGCTTATCTTTGTCAGATACGCAGTATTTT. As protein: CASSLSLSDTQYF.

This clone appeared once. CDR3 sequence: CATNPTSGRARDEQFF. The CDR3 bases are TGTGCCACCAACCCGACTAGCGGGAGGGCCAGGGATGAGCAGTTCTTC. This sequence joins TRBV19 and TRBJ2-1, with 14 bases lining up with TRBD2. The CDR3 runs to 16 residues. Trimming took 10 bases from V and 8 from J; bases not matched to a gene: 13. Per germline, CDR1 LNHDA and CDR2 SQIVND (reference sequence).

V usage is TRBV5-1 and J usage is TRBJ2-2; D is uncertain. Germline lookup yields CDR1 SGHRS and CDR2 YFSETQ. V dropped 0 bases and J dropped 4 bases, with 4 bases sitting between them. The CDR3 runs to 13 residues. The CDR3 sequence: CASSLARTGELFF. The DNA of the CDR3 is TGCGCCAGCAGCTTGGCCCGCACCGGGGAGCTGTTTTTT.

This chain uses TRBV6-5 with TRBJ2-7, with D possibly matching TRBD1 (5 bases). Trimming removed 6 bases at V and 8 bases at J, with 17 bases between. Looked up from germline, CDR1 is MNHEY and CDR2 is SVGAGI. This CDR3 region has 13 residues. The CDR3 here is CASRPGFGAQQYF. The CDR3 DNA follows: TGTGCCAGCAGACCAGGGTTCGGCGCCCAGCAGTACTTC.

The gene calls are TRBV7-2 and TRBJ2-5; D is undetermined. The V and J ends lost 1 base and 3 bases respectively, with 9 bases between them. This CDR3 region has 14 residues. Per germline, CDR1 SGHTA and CDR2 FQGNSA. The CDR3 is CASSLEWRKETQYF. In DNA, the CDR3 is TGTGCCAGCAGCTTAGAGTGGAGAAAAGAGACCCAGTACTTC.

The chain is built from TRBV6-1 and TRBJ2-7, with a possible D match to TRBD1 (6 bases). This CDR3 has 14 amino acids. The germline V gene has CDR1 MNHNS and CDR2 SASEGT. Trimming cost V 1 base and J 3 bases, with 10 bases left between them. The chain's CDR3 is CASSEDRVLYEQYF. The CDR3 bases are TGTGCCAGCAGTGAAGACAGGGTCCTCTACGAGCAGTACTTC.

This chain links TRBV11-2 with TRBJ2-3; D might be TRBD2 (5 bases). Germline V gene lookup returns CDR1 SGHAT and CDR2 FQNNGV. The germline V and J ends were trimmed by 5 bases and 3 bases, with 15 bases remaining between them. The CDR3 is 15 amino acids. The CDR3 loop reads CASSRIKRITDTQYF. CDR3 nucleotide sequence: TGTGCCAGCAGCCGCATAAAGCGGATTACAGATACGCAGTATTTT.

On this clone: The identical CDR3 is also encoded by other nucleotide sequences in the sample. J is TRBJ2-2 and V is TRBV11-3; D not resolved. Per the germline V gene, CDR1 is SGHNT and CDR2 is YENEEA. The CDR3 is 12 amino acids. V lost 1 base and J lost 5, with 2 bases in between. Written as DNA, the CDR3 is TGTGCCAGCAGCTTAGGTACCGGGGAGCTGTTTTTT. Protein: CASSLGTGELFF.

The V gene is TRBV30, the J gene TRBJ1-5, with D possibly TRBD1 on 6 matching bases. Deletions cut 0 bases from V and 3 bases from J, with 12 bases between. The CDR3 extends over 15 amino acids. Germline values: CDR1 GTSNPN, CDR2 SVGIG (reference sequence). CDR3 bases: TGTGCCTGGAGTGTTCCGTGGGGGGCCAATCAGCCCCAGCATTTT. It specifies CAWSVPWGANQPQHF.

This clone has just one count. The V and J genes are TRBV19 and TRBJ2-2; tentatively, D is TRBD1 (6 bases). The CDR3 runs 15 residues. V was trimmed by 4 bases and J by 9 bases, leaving 18 bases between them. The V gene's germline CDR1 is LNHDA and CDR2 SQIVND (reference sequence). The CDR3 bases are TGTGCCAGTAGTAAACAGGGCCCGAATTCCCGGGAGCTGTTTTTT. As protein: CASSKQGPNSRELFF.

The chain recombines TRBV10-3 with TRBJ2-1; D gene unclear. Per germline, CDR1 ENHRY and CDR2 SYGVKD. V shed 3 bases and J shed 3 bases, with 9 bases lying between them. The CDR3 is 14 amino acids. CDR3 sequence: CAISDHDNYNEQFF. The CDR3 DNA follows: TGTGCCATCAGTGACCATGACAACTACAATGAGCAGTTCTTC.

The chain has TRBV9 and TRBJ2-1; D unresolved. CDR3 length: 17 amino acids. The germline V and J ends were trimmed by 3 bases and 0 bases, with 16 bases remaining between them. Germline V lookup: CDR1 SGDLS, CDR2 YYNGEE. The CDR3 DNA reads as TGTGCCAGCAGCGGATCAACTATAAGCAGCTCCTACAATGAGCAGTTCTTC. It codes for CASSGSTISSSYNEQFF.

The gene calls are TRBV5-1 and TRBJ2-7, with D uncertain. V dropped 0 bases and J dropped 3 bases, with 16 bases sitting between them. The germline V gene has CDR1 SGHRS and CDR2 YFSETQ. The CDR3 spans 16 residues. DNA of the CDR3: TGCGCCAGCAGCTTGGATCCCAGCTCCAACATCTACGAGCAGTACTTC. As protein: CASSLDPSSNIYEQYF.